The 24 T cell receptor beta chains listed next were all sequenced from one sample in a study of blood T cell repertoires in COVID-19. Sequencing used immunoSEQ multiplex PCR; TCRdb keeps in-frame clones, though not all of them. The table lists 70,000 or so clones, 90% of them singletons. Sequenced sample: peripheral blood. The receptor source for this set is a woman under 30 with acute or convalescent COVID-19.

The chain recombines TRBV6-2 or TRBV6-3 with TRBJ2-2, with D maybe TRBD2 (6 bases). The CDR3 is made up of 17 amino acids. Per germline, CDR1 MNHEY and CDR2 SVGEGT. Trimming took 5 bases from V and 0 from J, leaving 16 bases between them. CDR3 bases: TGTGCCAGCAGTCAGACACCGGGACTTGCGAACACCGGGGAGCTGTTTTTT. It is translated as CASSQTPGLANTGELFF.

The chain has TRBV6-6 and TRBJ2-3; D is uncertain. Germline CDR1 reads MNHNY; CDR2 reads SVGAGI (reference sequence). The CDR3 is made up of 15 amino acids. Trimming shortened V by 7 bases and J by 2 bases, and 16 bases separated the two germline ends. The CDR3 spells CASIASLSITDTQYF. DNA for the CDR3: TGTGCCAGCATCGCGTCCCTAAGTATCACAGATACGCAGTATTTT.

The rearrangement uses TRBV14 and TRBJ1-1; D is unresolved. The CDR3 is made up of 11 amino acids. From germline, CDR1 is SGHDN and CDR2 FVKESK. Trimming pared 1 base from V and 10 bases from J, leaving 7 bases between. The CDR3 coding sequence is TGTGCCAGCAGCCAAGGGTTGAGAGCTTTCTTT. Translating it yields CASSQGLRAFF.

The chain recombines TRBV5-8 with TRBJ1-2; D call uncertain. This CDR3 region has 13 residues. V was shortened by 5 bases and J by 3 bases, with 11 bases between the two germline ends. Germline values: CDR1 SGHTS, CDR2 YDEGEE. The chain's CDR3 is CASRGRRHYGYTF. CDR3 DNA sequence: TGTGCCAGCAGAGGCAGGCGACACTATGGCTACACCTTC.

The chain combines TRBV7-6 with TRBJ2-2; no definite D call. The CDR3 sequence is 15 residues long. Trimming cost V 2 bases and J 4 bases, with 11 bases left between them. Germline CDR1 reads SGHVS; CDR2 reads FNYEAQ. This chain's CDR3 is CASSLFETVTGELFF. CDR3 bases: TGTGCCAGCAGCTTATTCGAAACGGTCACCGGGGAGCTGTTTTTT.

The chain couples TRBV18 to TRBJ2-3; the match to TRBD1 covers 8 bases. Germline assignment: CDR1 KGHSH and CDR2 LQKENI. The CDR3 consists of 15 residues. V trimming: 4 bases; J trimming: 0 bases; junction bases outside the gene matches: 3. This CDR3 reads CASSLRQGSTDTQYF. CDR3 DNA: TGTGCCAGCTCACTTCGACAGGGGAGCACAGATACGCAGTATTTT.

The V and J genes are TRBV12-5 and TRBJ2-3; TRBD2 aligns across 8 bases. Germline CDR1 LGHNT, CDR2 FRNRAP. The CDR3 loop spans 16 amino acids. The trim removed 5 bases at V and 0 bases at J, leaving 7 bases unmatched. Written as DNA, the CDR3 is TGTGCTAGTGGTGACCCCCAGCGGGAGAGCACAGATACGCAGTATTTT. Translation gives CASGDPQRESTDTQYF.

The CDR3 region has the DNA TGTGCCAGCAGGTCGCCGGGACTAGCGTACTCTAGCACAGATACGCAGTATTTT. It codes for CASRSPGLAYSSTDTQYF. The rearrangement joins TRBV2 to TRBJ2-3; 10 bases map to TRBD2. The length of the CDR3 is 18 residues. Per germline, CDR1 SNHLY and CDR2 FYNNEI. V shed 6 bases, J shed 0 bases, and the junction held 12 bases outside the gene matches. Together with reference TRBV2 and TRBJ2-3, the CDR3 gives the full variable domain: EPEVTQTPSHQVTQMGQEVILRCVPISNHLYFYWYRQILGQKVEFLVSFYNNEISEKSEIFDDQFSVERPDGSNFTLKIRSTKLEDSAMYFCASRSPGLAYSSTDTQYFGPGTRLTVL.

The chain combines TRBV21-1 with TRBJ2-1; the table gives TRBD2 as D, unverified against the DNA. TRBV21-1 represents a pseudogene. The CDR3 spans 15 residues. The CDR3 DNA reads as TGTGCCAGCAGCAAATATGGGCGGGAGCATAATGAGCAGTTCTTC. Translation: CASSKYGREHNEQFF.

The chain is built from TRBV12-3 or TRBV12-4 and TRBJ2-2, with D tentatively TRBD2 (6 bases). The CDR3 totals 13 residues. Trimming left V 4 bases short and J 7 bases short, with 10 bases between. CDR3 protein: CASSSTRGGELFF. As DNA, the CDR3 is TGTGCCAGCAGTTCGACTAGGGGCGGGGAGCTGTTTTTT.

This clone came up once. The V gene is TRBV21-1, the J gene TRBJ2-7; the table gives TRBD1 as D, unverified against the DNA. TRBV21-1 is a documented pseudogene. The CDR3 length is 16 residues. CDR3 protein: CASSRNRDKTSYEQYF. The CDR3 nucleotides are TGTGCCAGCAGCAGAAACCGGGACAAGACTTCCTACGAGCAGTACTTC.

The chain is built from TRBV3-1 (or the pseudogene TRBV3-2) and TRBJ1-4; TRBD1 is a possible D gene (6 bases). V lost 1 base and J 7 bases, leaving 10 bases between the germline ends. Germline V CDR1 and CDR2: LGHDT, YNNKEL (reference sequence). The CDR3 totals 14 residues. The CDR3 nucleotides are TGTGCCAGCAGCCAAGGGACAGAGCTTGAAAAACTGTTTTTT. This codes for CASSQGTELEKLFF.

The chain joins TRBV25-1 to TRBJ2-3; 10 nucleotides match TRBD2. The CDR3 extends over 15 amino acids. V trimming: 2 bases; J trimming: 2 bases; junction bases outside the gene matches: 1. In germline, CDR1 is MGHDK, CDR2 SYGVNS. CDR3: CASSETSGNTDTQYF. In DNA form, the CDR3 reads TGTGCCAGCAGTGAAACTAGCGGGAACACAGATACGCAGTATTTT. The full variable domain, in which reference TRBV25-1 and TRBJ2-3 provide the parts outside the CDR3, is EADIYQTPRYLVIGTGKKITLECSQTMGHDKMYWYQQDPGMELHLIHYSYGVNSTEKGDLSSESTVSRIRTEHFPLTLESARPSHTSQYLCASSETSGNTDTQYFGPGTRLTVL.

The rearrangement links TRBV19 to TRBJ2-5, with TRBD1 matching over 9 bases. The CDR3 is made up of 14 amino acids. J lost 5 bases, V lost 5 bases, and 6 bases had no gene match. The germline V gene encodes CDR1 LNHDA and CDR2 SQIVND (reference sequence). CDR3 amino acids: CASSATGGGETQYF. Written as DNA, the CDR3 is TGTGCCAGTAGTGCCACAGGGGGCGGCGAGACCCAGTACTTC.

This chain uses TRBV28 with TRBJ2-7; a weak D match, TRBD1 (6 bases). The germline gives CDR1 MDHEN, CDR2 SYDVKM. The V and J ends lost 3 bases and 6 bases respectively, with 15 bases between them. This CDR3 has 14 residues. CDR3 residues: CASSFPGAEGEQYF. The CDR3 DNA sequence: TGTGCCAGCAGTTTCCCAGGGGCAGAGGGCGAGCAGTACTTC.

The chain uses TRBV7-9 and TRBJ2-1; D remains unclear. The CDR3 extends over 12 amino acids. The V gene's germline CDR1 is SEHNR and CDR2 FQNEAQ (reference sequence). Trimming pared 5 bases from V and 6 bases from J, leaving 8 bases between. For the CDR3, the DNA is TGTGCCAGCAGCCAGGTTAGCAATGAGCAGTTCTTC. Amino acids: CASSQVSNEQFF.

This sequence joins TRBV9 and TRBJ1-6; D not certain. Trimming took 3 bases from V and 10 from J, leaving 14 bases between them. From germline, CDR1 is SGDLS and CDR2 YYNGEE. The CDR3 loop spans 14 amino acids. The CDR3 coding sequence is TGTGCCAGCAGCGCCGGACTGGGGTACTCACCCCTCCACTTT. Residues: CASSAGLGYSPLHF.

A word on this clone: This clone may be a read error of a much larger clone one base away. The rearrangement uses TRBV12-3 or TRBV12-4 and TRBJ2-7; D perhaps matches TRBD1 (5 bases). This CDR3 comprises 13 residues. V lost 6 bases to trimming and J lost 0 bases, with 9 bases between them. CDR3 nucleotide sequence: TGTGCCAGCAGCCCGGACACCTCCTACGAGCAGTACTTC. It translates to CASSPDTSYEQYF.

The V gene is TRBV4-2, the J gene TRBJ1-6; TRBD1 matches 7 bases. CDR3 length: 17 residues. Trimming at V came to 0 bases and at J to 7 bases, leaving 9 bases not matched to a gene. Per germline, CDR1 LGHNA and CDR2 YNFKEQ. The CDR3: CASSQDLRDRDNSPLHF. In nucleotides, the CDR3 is TGTGCCAGCAGCCAAGATCTCCGAGACAGGGACAATTCACCCCTCCACTTT.

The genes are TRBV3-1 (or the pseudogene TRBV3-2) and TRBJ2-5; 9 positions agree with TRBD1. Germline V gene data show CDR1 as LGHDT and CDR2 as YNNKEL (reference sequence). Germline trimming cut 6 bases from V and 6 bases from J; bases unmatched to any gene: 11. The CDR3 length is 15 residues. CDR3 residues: CASSRPQGASQTQYF. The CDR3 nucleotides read TGTGCCAGCAGTAGACCACAGGGGGCGAGCCAGACCCAGTACTTC.

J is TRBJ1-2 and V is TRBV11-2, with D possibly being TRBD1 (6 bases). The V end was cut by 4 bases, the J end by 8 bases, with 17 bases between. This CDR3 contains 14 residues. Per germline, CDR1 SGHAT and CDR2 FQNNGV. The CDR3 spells CASSSNAQGRGYTF. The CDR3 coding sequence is TGTGCCAGCAGCTCCAATGCACAGGGAAGAGGCTACACCTTC.

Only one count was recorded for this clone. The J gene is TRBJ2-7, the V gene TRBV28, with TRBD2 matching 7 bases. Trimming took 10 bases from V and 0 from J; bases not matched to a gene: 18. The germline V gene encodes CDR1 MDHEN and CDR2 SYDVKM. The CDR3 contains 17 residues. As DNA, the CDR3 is TGTGCCATCTGGGTCAATGCTAGCGGATTTATCTCCTACGAGCAGTACTTC. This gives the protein CAIWVNASGFISYEQYF.

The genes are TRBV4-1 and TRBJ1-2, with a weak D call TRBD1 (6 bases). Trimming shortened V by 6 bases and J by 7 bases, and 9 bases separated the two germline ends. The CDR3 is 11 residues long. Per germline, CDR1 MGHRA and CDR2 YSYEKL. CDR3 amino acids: CASSQGSGYTF. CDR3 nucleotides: TGCGCCAGCAGTCAGGGGTCTGGCTACACCTTC.

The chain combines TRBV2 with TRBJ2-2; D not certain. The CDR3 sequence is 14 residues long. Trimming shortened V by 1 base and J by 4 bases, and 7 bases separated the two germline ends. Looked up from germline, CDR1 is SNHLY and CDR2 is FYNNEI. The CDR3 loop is CASSEVSSTGELFF. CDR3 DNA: TGTGCCAGCAGTGAAGTTTCGAGCACCGGGGAGCTGTTTTTT.